One TCR beta chain is described in this entry. These data belong to a study of beta chain features in type 1 diabetes. Expressed TCRB transcripts were sequenced after all isolated RNA was converted to cDNA. The protocol was immunoSEQ multiplex PCR, while the TCRdb copy is restricted to in-frame clones and leaves out a portion. The sample consists of around 330,000 clones, around 10% of them appearing once. One heparinised draw of blood, averaging approximately 110 mL, came from each donor. Staining for CD45RO/CCR7/CD25/CD127/CD95/CD27 allowed sorting of CD4+ naive, central memory, regulatory and stem cell-like memory cells. This clonotype was sampled from a woman aged 25 to 45 in good health. Sequencing was carried out using naive CD4+ T cells from blood.

CDR3 nucleotide sequence: TGTGCCAGCAGTTACTCGACAGCAAGCAATCAGCCCCAGCATTTT. It codes for CASSYSTASNQPQHF. This chain connects TRBV28 to TRBJ1-5, with D perhaps matching TRBD1 (5 bases). Trimming cost V 4 bases and J 1 base, with 11 bases left between them. Germline loops: CDR1 MDHEN, CDR2 SYDVKM. The CDR3 covers 15 residues.